This TCR beta chain was identified during a study of T-cell reconstitution after alpha-beta-depleted transplantation in children. Study results and caveats: Some patients' high day-60 TCRbeta diversity was attributed to recipient cells surviving conditioning. By about two months after transplant, alpha-beta T cells reportedly arose from several hundred graft clones that had expanded. Once a year had passed after transplant, T-cell counts and diversity came mostly from newly produced T cells.

This clonotype was observed at least ten times. Its antigen is unidentified. The CDR3 contains 16 residues. The V end lost 0 bases, the J end lost 0 bases, and 9 bases lay between the germline ends. The germline V gene has CDR1 MGHRA and CDR2 YSYEKL. The library targeted TCRbeta and was prepared with unique molecular identifiers. TCRdb analysed the PCR reads with MiXCR anew, one entry per CDR3 protein. Among fewer than 450,000 distinct CDR3 sequences listed, 15% to 20% were seen once. This receptor was obtained from a male patient under 10 years old who had a stem cell transplant for acute lymphoblastic leukemia, so the T cells may come from the graft donor. The rearrangement uses TRBV4-1 and TRBJ2-1, with unresolved D. Sequenced material: PBMCs, mostly from graft donor cells, taken 360 days after TCRalphabeta/CD19-depleted stem cell transplant. In DNA, the CDR3 is TGCGCCAGCAGCCAAGATGACCGGAGCTCCTACAATGAGCAGTTCTTC. Its translation is CASSQDDRSSYNEQFF.